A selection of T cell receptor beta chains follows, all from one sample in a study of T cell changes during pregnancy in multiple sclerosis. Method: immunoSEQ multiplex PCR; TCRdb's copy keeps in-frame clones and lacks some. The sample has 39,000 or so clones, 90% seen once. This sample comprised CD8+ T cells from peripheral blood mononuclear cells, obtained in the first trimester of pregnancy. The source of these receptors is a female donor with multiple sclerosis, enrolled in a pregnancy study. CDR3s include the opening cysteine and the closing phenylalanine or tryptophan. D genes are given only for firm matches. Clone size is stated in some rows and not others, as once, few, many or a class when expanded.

CASSQEPPEVGNQPQHF | TGCGCCAGCAGCCAAGAACCCCCGGAGGTGGGCAATCAGCCCCAGCATTTT | . | TRBJ1-5 | . | TRBV4-1
CASSFKDRGRGTEAFF | TGTGCCAGCAGCTTCAAGGACAGGGGGCGGGGCACTGAAGCTTTCTTT | TRBD1 | TRBJ1-1 | . | TRBV5-6
CAISDVGVGSQPQHF | TGTGCCATCAGTGACGTTGGGGTCGGGAGTCAGCCCCAGCATTTT | . | TRBJ1-5 | . | TRBV10-3
CAWTGSYNEQFF | TGTGCCTGGACGGGGTCCTACAATGAGCAGTTCTTC | . | TRBJ2-1 | . | TRBV30
CASSQDGNSNQPQHF | TGTGCCAGCAGCCAAGACGGTAATAGCAATCAGCCCCAGCATTTT | . | TRBJ1-5 | . | TRBV4-2
CASSITGGKLYEQYF | TGTGCCAGTAGTATAACGGGGGGGAAGCTCTACGAGCAGTACTTC | TRBD2 | TRBJ2-7 | . | TRBV19
CSVAREGPYEQYF | TGCAGCGTTGCCAGGGAAGGTCCCTACGAGCAGTACTTC | . | TRBJ2-7 | . | TRBV29-1
CASSAGEGETYEQYF | TGTGCCAGCAGCGCTGGGGAAGGGGAAACCTACGAGCAGTACTTC | . | TRBJ2-7 | . | TRBV9
CASSQPLPGQGSYEQYF | TGCGCCAGCAGCCAGCCTTTACCGGGACAGGGTTCGTACGAGCAGTACTTC | TRBD1 | TRBJ2-7 | once | TRBV4-1
CASSFGHYNEQFF | TGTGCCAGCAGTTTCGGACACTACAATGAGCAGTTCTTC | . | TRBJ2-1 | once | TRBV27
CASSWQGLMNTEAFF | TGTGCCAGCAGCTGGCAGGGTCTCATGAACACTGAAGCTTTCTTT | . | TRBJ1-1 | once | TRBV5-6
CASSQNSGLAGDEQFF | TGCGCCAGCAGCCAGAACTCGGGACTAGCGGGGGATGAGCAGTTCTTC | TRBD2 | TRBJ2-1 | once | TRBV4-1
CASSLRTGGSNEQFF | TGTGCCAGCAGTTTAAGGACAGGGGGCTCCAATGAGCAGTTCTTC | TRBD1 | TRBJ2-1 | . | TRBV6-4
CATMTSAFFVEQFF | TGTGCCACCATGACTAGCGCCTTTTTTGTTGAGCAGTTCTTC | TRBD2 | TRBJ2-1 | . | TRBV2
CASSFTGSSYNSPLHF | TGTGCCAGCAGCTTCACAGGGAGCTCCTATAATTCACCCCTCCACTTT | . | TRBJ1-6 | . | TRBV7-9
CASAQGLYNEQFF | TGTGCCAGCGCCCAAGGACTTTACAATGAGCAGTTCTTC | . | TRBJ2-1 | . | TRBV19
CASNGHSNTEAFF | TGTGCCAGTAATGGTCACAGCAACACTGAAGCTTTCTTT | . | TRBJ1-1 | . | TRBV19
CASGQGVREKLFF | TGTGCCAGCGGACAGGGTGTACGGGAAAAACTGTTTTTT | TRBD1 | TRBJ1-4 | . | TRBV27
CASSLASGRALYF | TGTGCCAGCAGCTTAGCAAGCGGGAGGGCCCTGTATTTT | TRBD2 | TRBJ2-3 | . | TRBV7-6
CAWSVGTSGGGDEQFF | TGTGCCTGGAGTGTTGGGACTAGCGGGGGTGGGGATGAGCAGTTCTTC | TRBD2 | TRBJ2-1 | once | TRBV30
CASSTYRGDTGELFF | TGTGCCAGTAGTACCTACAGGGGGGACACCGGGGAGCTGTTTTTT | TRBD1 | TRBJ2-2 | . | TRBV19
CASSQDWQGLGEKLFF | TGCGCCAGCAGCCAAGATTGGCAGGGACTAGGTGAAAAACTGTTTTTT | . | TRBJ1-4 | . | TRBV4-3
CASSFGDRGDREQYF | TGCGCCAGCAGCTTTGGAGACAGGGGCGATCGCGAGCAGTACTTC | TRBD1 | TRBJ2-7 | . | TRBV5-1
CASRLPRDRGEKLFF | TGCGCCAGCCGCCTGCCCCGGGACAGGGGAGAAAAACTGTTTTTT | TRBD1 | TRBJ1-4 | . | TRBV4-1
CASSLEDREGYGYTF | TGTGCCAGCAGCTTGGAAGACAGGGAAGGCTATGGCTACACCTTC | TRBD1 | TRBJ1-2 | . | TRBV5-4
CSVEDRRGYYGYTF | TGCAGCGTTGAAGATCGTCGGGGATATTATGGCTACACCTTC | . | TRBJ1-2 | . | TRBV29-1
CASSIGGTAYEQYF | TGTGCCAGTAGTATAGGTGGGACAGCTTACGAGCAGTACTTC | TRBD1 | TRBJ2-7 | once | TRBV19
CASPRGQGLANTEAFF | TGTGCCAGCCCTCGGGGACAGGGGTTGGCGAACACTGAAGCTTTCTTT | TRBD1 | TRBJ1-1 | . | TRBV2
CASSQQRTSGSYEQYF | TGTGCCAGCAGCCAACAGCGGACTAGCGGGAGCTACGAGCAGTACTTC | TRBD2 | TRBJ2-7 | . | TRBV7-9
CSVRDSGIRYGYTF | TGCAGCGTTAGGGACAGTGGGATAAGGTATGGCTACACCTTC | TRBD1 | TRBJ1-2 | . | TRBV29-1
CASSLSGARTNEQYF | TGTGCCAGCAGTTTATCGGGGGCGCGCACCAACGAGCAGTACTTC | . | TRBJ2-7 | . | TRBV27
CASTPAGESNEQYF | TGTGCCAGCACCCCAGCGGGAGAATCTAACGAGCAGTACTTC | TRBD2 | TRBJ2-7 | . | TRBV27
CASSSAVEGEAFF | TGCGCCAGCAGCTCAGCGGTGGAGGGAGAAGCTTTCTTT | . | TRBJ1-1 | . | TRBV5-1
CASSEWQAPNYGYTF | TGTGCCAGTAGTGAATGGCAGGCGCCTAACTATGGCTACACCTTC | . | TRBJ1-2 | . | TRBV19